The 28 T cell receptor beta chains below all came from one sample that was sequenced in a study of PD-1 blockade in classical Hodgkin lymphoma (dated by TCRdb to between 2020 and 2021). The time point label of this sample denotes: cycle 4 day 1 (C4D1), after 6 weeks of nivolumab. All trial patients had relapsed after autologous stem cell transplantation, with cohorts A, B and C differing in prior brentuximab vedotin exposure. Magnetic negative selection with a Miltenyi CD4+ T cell isolation kit was used to purify CD4+ T cells from thawed PBMCs. Library preparation was by the immunoSEQ multiplex PCR assay. TCRdb mirrors the immuneACCESS table, restricted to in-frame sequences. Some clones are absent from its copies; in checked studies, under half trace to an unresolved V gene, and the reason for the others is unknown. For this sample the table gives 25,000 to 35,000 clones, of which around 80% were detected only once. Of the sample, around 0.56% is held by the ten largest clones.

Here the sequenced sample was CD4+ T cells from blood, taken before the fourth cycle of nivolumab. The source of these receptors is a human donor with classical Hodgkin lymphoma.

With respect to this clone: The same CDR3 can be traced to other DNA sequences in this sample. The chain's CDR3 is CASSEGTDTQYF. The CDR3 DNA reads TGTGCCAGCAGTGAAGGGACAGATACGCAGTATTTT. The V gene is TRBV2, the J gene TRBJ2-3, with unresolved D. The CDR3 runs to 12 residues. Trimming cost V 1 base and J 3 bases, with 2 bases left between them. Germline CDR1 reads SNHLY; CDR2 reads FYNNEI.

This sequence joins TRBV28 and TRBJ1-2, with unresolved D. Germline CDR1 reads MDHEN; CDR2 reads SYDVKM. This CDR3 comprises 16 residues. V lost 2 bases and J 4 bases, leaving 17 bases between the germline ends. CDR3 sequence (DNA): TGTGCCAGCAGTTTACAAAGCAGGCGGAAGAGCTATGGCTACACCTTC. It specifies CASSLQSRRKSYGYTF.

The V and J genes are TRBV27 and TRBJ2-3; D is tentatively TRBD1 or TRBD2 (5 bases each). V was clipped by 3 bases and J by 2 bases, with 15 bases between them. The CDR3 runs to 16 residues. Germline V CDR1 and CDR2: MNHEY, SMNVEV (reference sequence). The CDR3 DNA sequence: TGTGCCAGCAGTTTGAACCGGGGACCTTCCACAGATACGCAGTATTTT. Translated: CASSLNRGPSTDTQYF.

The J gene is TRBJ1-6, the V gene TRBV7-2, with D hard to call. The germline gives CDR1 SGHTA, CDR2 FQGNSA. V dropped 1 base and J dropped 12 bases, with 10 bases sitting between them. The CDR3 extends over 13 amino acids. CDR3 DNA sequence: TGTGCCAGCAGCTTAGACCGGGCCCGACCCCTCCACTTT. Its protein product is CASSLDRARPLHF. Supplemented by reference TRBV7-2 and TRBJ1-6, the full variable domain reads GAGVSQSPSNKVTEKGKDVELRCDPISGHTALYWYRQSLGQGLEFLIYFQGNSAPDKSGLPSDRFSAERTGGSVSTLTIQRTQQEDSAVYLCASSLDRARPLHFGNGTRLTVT.

The rearrangement joins TRBV19 to TRBJ2-3; perhaps TRBD1 as D (5 bases). This CDR3 spans 12 amino acids. In germline, CDR1 is LNHDA, CDR2 SQIVND (reference sequence). The V and J ends lost 5 bases and 6 bases respectively, with 9 bases between them. The DNA of the CDR3 is TGTGCCAGTAGTCTCCAGGGCGATACGCAGTATTTT. This encodes CASSLQGDTQYF.

This clone was picked up a small number of times. V usage is TRBV19 and J usage is TRBJ1-2; TRBD1 matches 9 bases. CDR1 and CDR2 (germline): LNHDA, SQIVND (reference sequence). V shed 5 bases and J 2 bases; nucleotides not matched to a gene: 6. There are 15 residues in the CDR3. Written as DNA, the CDR3 is TGTGCCAGTAGTGTGACCGGACAGGGGAACTATGGCTACACCTTC. It specifies CASSVTGQGNYGYTF.

In DNA form, the CDR3 reads TGTGCCAGCAGTTTCGTCGCGGGGGGAGGCTACACCTTC. Amino acids: CASSFVAGGGYTF. The V and J genes are TRBV28 and TRBJ1-2, with D tentatively TRBD1 (5 bases). The V end was cut by 3 bases, the J end by 8 bases, with 13 bases between. This CDR3 is built from 13 residues. The germline CDR1 and CDR2 sequences are MDHEN and SYDVKM.

The rearrangement links TRBV9 to TRBJ2-5; D might be TRBD1 (5 bases). The CDR3 is made up of 15 amino acids. Germline V lookup: CDR1 SGDLS, CDR2 YYNGEE. V was cut by 0 bases and J by 3 bases, with 12 bases left in between. CDR3 DNA sequence: TGTGCCAGCAGCGTAGTGGCAGGGTTTGAAGAGACCCAGTACTTC. The encoded protein is CASSVVAGFEETQYF.

CDR3 sequence: CASSYRSSYEQYF. CDR3 nucleotides: TGTGCCAGCAGTTACCGGTCCTCCTACGAGCAGTACTTC. V and J are TRBV6-5 and TRBJ2-7; no clear D gene. V lost 2 bases and J lost 0, with 5 bases in between. Germline V gives CDR1 MNHEY, CDR2 SVGAGI. CDR3 length: 13 residues.

The rearrangement uses TRBV19 and TRBJ1-4; maybe TRBD1 (5 bases). The V and J ends lost 7 bases and 4 bases respectively, with 13 bases between them. CDR1 is LNHDA, CDR2 SQIVND, per germline (reference sequence). The CDR3 runs to 14 residues. The CDR3 region has the DNA TGTGCCAGTACTCCGACAGTGCTTAATGAAAAACTGTTTTTT. Protein sequence: CASTPTVLNEKLFF.

The chain employs TRBV6-6 and TRBJ2-7; no clear D gene. CDR1 is MNHNY, CDR2 SVGAGI, per germline (reference sequence). V was cut by 1 base and J by 1 base, with 8 bases left in between. The CDR3 is 14 residues long. DNA for the CDR3: TGTGCCAGCAGTTACTACCCCGATTCCTACGAGCAGTACTTC. Encoded protein: CASSYYPDSYEQYF.

This sequence joins TRBV11-2 and TRBJ2-1; 11 nucleotides line up with TRBD1. CDR3 length: 13 residues. The germline gives CDR1 SGHAT, CDR2 FQNNGV. Trimming cost V 6 bases and J 8 bases; bases outside gene matches: 3. DNA for the CDR3: TGTGCCAGCAGAGGACAGGGGGCCCATGAGCAGTTCTTC. Protein product: CASRGQGAHEQFF.

The rearrangement joins TRBV5-1 to TRBJ1-6, with D uncertain. CDR1 SGHRS and CDR2 YFSETQ come from the germline V gene. The CDR3 is made up of 13 amino acids. V lost 0 bases and J lost 8, with 6 bases in between. The CDR3 here is CASSLAYDSPLHF. For the CDR3, the DNA is TGCGCCAGCAGCTTGGCTTACGATTCACCCCTCCACTTT.

The J gene is TRBJ1-2, the V gene TRBV6-1; D unclear. This CDR3 contains 12 residues. Germline lookup yields CDR1 MNHNS and CDR2 SASEGT. V lost 5 bases and J 8 bases, leaving 12 bases between the germline ends. The CDR3 reads CASSPSTRGYTF. The CDR3 DNA is TGTGCCAGCAGTCCCTCGACGAGGGGCTACACCTTC.

The chain links TRBV10-3 to TRBJ1-1, with a tentative D call TRBD1 (6 bases). V was cut by 3 bases and J by 7 bases, with 15 bases left in between. The germline gives CDR1 ENHRY, CDR2 SYGVKD. The CDR3 consists of 14 residues. The CDR3 DNA is TGTGCCATCAGTGATCGCAGGGGAAATGATGAAGCTTTCTTT. Translated: CAISDRRGNDEAFF.

This clone was counted once. The chain combines TRBV10-3 with TRBJ1-5, with 9 bases fitting TRBD1. This CDR3 is built from 15 residues. The germline V gene encodes CDR1 ENHRY and CDR2 SYGVKD. V shed 8 bases and J 0 bases; nucleotides not matched to a gene: 5. The CDR3 here is CAIHWTGDSNQPQHF. DNA of the CDR3: TGTGCCATCCATTGGACAGGGGATAGCAATCAGCCCCAGCATTTT.

The chain employs TRBV28 and TRBJ1-4; the match to TRBD1 covers 8 bases. The junction had 2 bases not matched to a gene; V was cut back by 5 bases and J by 3 bases. The CDR3 sequence is 14 residues long. Per the germline V gene, CDR1 is MDHEN and CDR2 is SYDVKM. CDR3 nucleotide sequence: TGTGCCAGCAGTCTACAGGGGGCTAATGAAAAACTGTTTTTT. Translation gives CASSLQGANEKLFF.

This chain uses TRBV27 with TRBJ2-7; D perhaps matches TRBD2 (5 bases). The CDR3 runs 15 residues. The V gene lost 2 bases and the J gene lost 3 bases, with 14 bases spanning the gap. Germline CDR1 is MNHEY and CDR2 is SMNVEV (reference sequence). The CDR3, as DNA: TGTGCCAGCAGTTTACGAGGGTTTTCCATCTACGAGCAGTACTTC. Translating gives CASSLRGFSIYEQYF.

This rearrangement joins TRBV15 to TRBJ2-1; D is ambiguous. From germline, CDR1 is LNHNV and CDR2 YYDKDF (reference sequence). CDR3 size: 12 residues. V was pared by 1 base and J by 8 bases, with 6 bases between. The CDR3 sequence: CATSRGGDEQFF. CDR3 coding DNA: TGTGCCACCAGCAGAGGTGGGGATGAGCAGTTCTTC.

The chain uses TRBV4-2 and TRBJ1-1; possible D gene TRBD1, 6 bases. The CDR3 is 13 residues long. The germline V gene encodes CDR1 LGHNA and CDR2 YNFKEQ. The V end lost 2 bases, the J end lost 6 bases, and 10 bases lay between the germline ends. The CDR3 DNA reads as TGTGCCAGCAGCCAACGGACAGTCGCTGAAGCTTTCTTT. It specifies CASSQRTVAEAFF.

This clone showed up just once. The chain carries TRBV6-5 and TRBJ2-7; 11 bases are shared with TRBD1. CDR3 length equals 15 residues. Trimming took 0 bases from V and 4 from J; bases not matched to a gene: 2. Germline CDR1 and CDR2: MNHEY and SVGAGI. This CDR3 is CASSYSGTGGYEQYF. CDR3 DNA: TGTGCCAGCAGTTACTCCGGGACAGGGGGGTACGAGCAGTACTTC.

This rearrangement joins TRBV18 to TRBJ2-1, with TRBD1 as a possible D gene (5 bases). Germline assignment: CDR1 KGHSH and CDR2 LQKENI. There are 14 residues in the CDR3. V lost 4 bases, J lost 5 bases, and 12 bases lay in between. The DNA for the CDR3 is TGTGCCAGCTCACACCAGGGTATAGACAATGAGCAGTTCTTC. It is translated as CASSHQGIDNEQFF.

J is TRBJ1-2 and V is TRBV4-3, with no clear D. V gave up 1 base and J gave up 4 bases, with 10 bases separating them. CDR1 is LGHNA and CDR2 is YSLEER in the germline V gene. The CDR3 runs 14 residues. Here the CDR3 reads CASSQVIGGYGYTF. CDR3 sequence (DNA): TGCGCCAGCAGCCAAGTGATAGGAGGCTATGGCTACACCTTC.

In this sample, this clone is medium-sized (0.01 to 0.1%). V is TRBV5-1 and J is TRBJ2-7; 8 bases are a match to TRBD1. Germline values: CDR1 SGHRS, CDR2 YFSETQ. The V segment lost 0 bases and the J segment 5 bases; nucleotides outside the gene matches: 4. There are 14 residues in the CDR3. The CDR3 DNA reads as TGCGCCAGCAGCTTGGAACAGGGGGTCGACGAGCAGTACTTC. Encoded protein: CASSLEQGVDEQYF.

The rearrangement joins TRBV5-5 to TRBJ2-7; no clear D gene. The CDR3 totals 13 residues. Germline V gene lookup returns CDR1 SGHKS and CDR2 YYEKEE (reference sequence). V lost 3 bases to trimming and J lost 3 bases, with 10 bases between them. CDR3 nucleotides: TGTGCCAGCAGCTCTGACGGATTCTACGAGCAGTACTTC. Encoded protein: CASSSDGFYEQYF. Looking up the rest from reference TRBV5-5 and TRBJ2-7 gives the full variable domain: DAGVTQSPTHLIKTRGQQVTLRCSPISGHKSVSWYQQVLGQGPQFIFQYYEKEERGRGNFPDRFSARQFPNYSSELNVNALLLGDSALYLCASSSDGFYEQYFGPGTRLTVT.

The chain has TRBV5-1 and TRBJ2-3; 8 bases match TRBD2. The CDR3 has 14 residues. Germline CDR1 and CDR2: SGHRS and YFSETQ. The trim removed 4 bases at V and 2 bases at J, leaving 3 bases unmatched. DNA of the CDR3: TGCGCCAGCAGCACACTAGCGGACACAGATACGCAGTATTTT. Translated: CASSTLADTDTQYF.

This chain uses TRBV7-2 with TRBJ2-5; D is uncertain. V was trimmed by 2 bases and J by 2 bases, leaving 6 bases between them. The CDR3 contains 13 residues. The germline V gene encodes CDR1 SGHTA and CDR2 FQGNSA. The CDR3 here is CASSLQEQETQYF. DNA for the CDR3: TGTGCCAGCAGCTTACAGGAACAAGAGACCCAGTACTTC.

The V call is TRBV29-1, the J call TRBJ2-7, with TRBD1 identical over 9 bases. Trimming cost V 4 bases and J 5 bases; bases outside gene matches: 6. The CDR3 is 13 residues long. In germline, CDR1 is SQVTM, CDR2 ANQGSEA. CDR3 sequence: CSVVLGQGNEQYF. The CDR3 DNA sequence: TGCAGCGTTGTACTAGGACAGGGGAACGAGCAGTACTTC.